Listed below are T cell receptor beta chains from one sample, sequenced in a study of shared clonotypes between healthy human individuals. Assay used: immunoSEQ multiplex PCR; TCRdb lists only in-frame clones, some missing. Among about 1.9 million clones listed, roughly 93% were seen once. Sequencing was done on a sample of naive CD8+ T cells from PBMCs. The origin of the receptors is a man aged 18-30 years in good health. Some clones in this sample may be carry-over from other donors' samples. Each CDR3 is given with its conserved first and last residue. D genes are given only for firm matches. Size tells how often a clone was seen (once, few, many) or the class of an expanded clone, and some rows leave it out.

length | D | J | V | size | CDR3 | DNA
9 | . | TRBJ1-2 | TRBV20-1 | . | CSAKYGYTF | TGCAGTGCTAAGTATGGCTACACCTTC
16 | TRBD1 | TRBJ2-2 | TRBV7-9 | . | CASSHRDRGRTGELFF | TGTGCCAGCAGCCATCGGGACAGGGGGCGGACCGGGGAGCTGTTTTTT
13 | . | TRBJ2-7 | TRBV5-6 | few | CASSLRGFYEQYF | TGTGCCAGCAGCCTCCGGGGGTTCTACGAGCAGTACTTC
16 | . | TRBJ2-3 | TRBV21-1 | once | CASSTRSGSLKDTQYF | TGTGCCAGCAGCACCCGTAGCGGGAGTCTGAAAGATACGCAGTATTTT
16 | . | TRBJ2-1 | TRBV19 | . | CASSIEGRSSYNEQFF | TGTGCCAGTAGTATAGAGGGCAGGTCTTCCTACAATGAGCAGTTCTTC
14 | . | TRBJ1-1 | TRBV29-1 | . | CSVEGRRVNTEAFF | TGCAGCGTTGAAGGACGGCGAGTGAACACTGAAGCTTTCTTT
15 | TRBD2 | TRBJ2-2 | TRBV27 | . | CASSFFAGVTGELFF | TGTGCCAGCAGTTTTTTTGCGGGAGTTACCGGGGAGCTGTTTTTT
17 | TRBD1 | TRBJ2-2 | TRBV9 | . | CASSSIPGTAYTGELFF | TGTGCCAGCAGCTCCATCCCTGGGACAGCTTACACCGGGGAGCTGTTTTTT
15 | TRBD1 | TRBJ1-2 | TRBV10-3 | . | CAISETDRDDYGYTF | TGTGCCATCAGTGAGACGGACAGGGATGACTATGGCTACACCTTC
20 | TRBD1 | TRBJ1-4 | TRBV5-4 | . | CASSSRQGPPRLATNEKLFF | TGTGCCAGCAGCTCGAGACAGGGGCCTCCCAGACTCGCAACTAATGAAAAACTGTTTTTT
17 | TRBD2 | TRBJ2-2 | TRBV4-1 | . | CASSPGTSGSPTGELFF | TGCGCCAGCAGCCCCGGGACTAGCGGGAGTCCTACCGGGGAGCTGTTTTTT
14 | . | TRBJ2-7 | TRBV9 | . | CASSGGFLSHEQYF | TGTGCCAGCAGCGGCGGATTCTTATCCCACGAGCAGTACTTC
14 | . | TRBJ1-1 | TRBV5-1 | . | CASSAAGVGSEAFF | TGCGCCAGCAGCGCCGCGGGGGTGGGGTCTGAAGCTTTCTTT
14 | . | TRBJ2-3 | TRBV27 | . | CASSLLGDPDTQYF | TGTGCCAGCAGTTTATTGGGGGACCCAGATACGCAGTATTTT
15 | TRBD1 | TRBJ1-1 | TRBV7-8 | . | CASSPYRGTNTEAFF | TGTGCCAGCAGCCCCTACAGGGGTACGAACACTGAAGCTTTCTTT
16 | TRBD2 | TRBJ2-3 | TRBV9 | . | CASSVSGRAGTDTQYF | TGTGCCAGCAGCGTCAGCGGGAGAGCGGGCACAGATACGCAGTATTTT
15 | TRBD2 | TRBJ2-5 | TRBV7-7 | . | CASSLGLANQETQYF | TGTGCCAGCAGCTTAGGACTAGCGAACCAAGAGACCCAGTACTTC
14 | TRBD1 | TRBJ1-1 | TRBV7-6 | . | CASSSRQGGTEAFF | TGTGCCAGCAGCTCTCGACAGGGGGGCACTGAAGCTTTCTTT
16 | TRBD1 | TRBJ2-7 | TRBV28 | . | CASRYRDRGISYEQYF | TGTGCCAGCAGGTACCGGGACAGGGGAATCTCCTACGAGCAGTACTTC
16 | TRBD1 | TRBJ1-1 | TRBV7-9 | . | CASSAKTGASNTEAFF | TGTGCCAGCAGCGCAAAGACAGGGGCGAGCAACACTGAAGCTTTCTTT
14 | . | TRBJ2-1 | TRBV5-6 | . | CASSLRRVHNEQFF | TGTGCCAGCAGCTTGCGGCGTGTCCACAATGAGCAGTTCTTC
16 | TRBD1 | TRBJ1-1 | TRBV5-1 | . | CASSLSPTGGWTEAFF | TGCGCCAGCAGCTTGAGCCCGACAGGGGGCTGGACTGAAGCTTTCTTT
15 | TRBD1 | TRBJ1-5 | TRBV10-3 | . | CAISSRDREGQPQHF | TGTGCCATCAGTTCGAGAGACAGGGAGGGTCAGCCCCAGCATTTT
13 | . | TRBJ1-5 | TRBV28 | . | CASRTPRGRPQHF | TGTGCCAGCAGGACACCCCGGGGGCGGCCCCAGCATTTT
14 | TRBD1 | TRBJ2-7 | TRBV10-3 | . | CAISELGQLYEQYF | TGTGCCATCAGTGAGTTGGGACAGCTCTACGAGCAGTACTTC
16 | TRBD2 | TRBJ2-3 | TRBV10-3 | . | CAISELAGVPPDTQYF | TGTGCCATCAGTGAACTAGCGGGAGTCCCCCCAGATACGCAGTATTTT
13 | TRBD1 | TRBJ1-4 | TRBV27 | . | CASSLRTGTKLFF | TGTGCCAGCAGTCTAAGGACAGGGACAAAACTGTTTTTT
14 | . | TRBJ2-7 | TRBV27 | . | CASSSKLSVHEQYF | TGTGCCAGCAGCTCAAAATTGTCGGTCCACGAGCAGTACTTC
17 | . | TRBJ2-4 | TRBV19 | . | CASSPGQKTVAKNIQYF | TGTGCCAGTAGTCCCGGACAGAAGACAGTGGCCAAAAACATTCAGTACTTC
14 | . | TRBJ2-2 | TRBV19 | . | CASSMTGNTGELFF | TGTGCCAGTAGTATGACAGGGAACACCGGGGAGCTGTTTTTT
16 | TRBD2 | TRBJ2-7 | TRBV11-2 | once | CASSPTSGQAEYEQYF | TGTGCCAGCAGCCCCACTAGCGGGCAGGCTGAGTACGAGCAGTACTTC
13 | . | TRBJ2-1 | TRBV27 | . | CASGPGMRDEQFF | TGTGCCAGCGGACCGGGTATGCGGGATGAGCAGTTCTTC
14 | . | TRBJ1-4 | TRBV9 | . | CASSALATNEKLFF | TGTGCCAGCAGCGCCCTGGCAACTAATGAAAAACTGTTTTTT
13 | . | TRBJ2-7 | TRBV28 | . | CASSIAAQGEQYF | TGTGCCAGCTCGATAGCAGCCCAGGGAGAGCAGTACTTC
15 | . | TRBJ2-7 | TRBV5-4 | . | CASSWGWGTSYEQYF | TGTGCCAGCAGCTGGGGGTGGGGGACCTCCTACGAGCAGTACTTC
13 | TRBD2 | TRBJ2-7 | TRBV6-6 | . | CASKEREGPEQYF | TGTGCCAGCAAGGAGCGGGAGGGGCCCGAGCAGTACTTC
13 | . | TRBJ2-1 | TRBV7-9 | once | CASSQWAYNEQFF | TGTGCCAGCAGTCAATGGGCCTACAATGAGCAGTTCTTC
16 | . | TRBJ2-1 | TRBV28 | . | CASSLVPEPYYNEQFF | TGTGCCAGCAGTTTAGTGCCCGAGCCATACTACAATGAGCAGTTCTTC
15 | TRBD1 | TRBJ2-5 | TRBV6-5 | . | CASSLGQGRQETQYF | TGTGCCAGCAGCCTGGGACAGGGGCGACAAGAGACCCAGTACTTC
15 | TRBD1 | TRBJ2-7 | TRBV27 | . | CASRITGGASYEQYF | TGTGCCAGCAGAATTACAGGGGGCGCCTCCTACGAGCAGTACTTC
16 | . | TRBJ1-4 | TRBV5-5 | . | CASSPYPGTEDEKLFF | TGTGCCAGCAGCCCGTACCCCGGGACGGAGGACGAAAAACTGTTTTTT
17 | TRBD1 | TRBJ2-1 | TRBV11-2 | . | CASSSRGGQERNNEQFF | TGTGCCAGCAGCTCAAGAGGGGGACAGGAAAGAAACAATGAGCAGTTCTTC
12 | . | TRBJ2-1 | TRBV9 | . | CASSVVNNEQFF | TGTGCCAGCAGCGTAGTAAACAATGAGCAGTTCTTC
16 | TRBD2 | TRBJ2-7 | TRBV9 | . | CASSASGTSVSYEQYF | TGTGCCAGCAGCGCCTCCGGGACTAGCGTTTCCTACGAGCAGTACTTC
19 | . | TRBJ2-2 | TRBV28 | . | CASSLLRGRGPALAGELFF | TGTGCCAGCAGTTTATTGAGAGGCCGCGGCCCCGCTTTGGCGGGGGAGCTGTTTTTT
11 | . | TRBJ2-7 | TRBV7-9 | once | CASSQSGEQYF | TGTGCCAGCAGCCAAAGTGGCGAGCAGTACTTC
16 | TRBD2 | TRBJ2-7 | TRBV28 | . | CASSFNSGRVSYEQYF | TGTGCCAGCAGTTTCAACAGCGGGAGGGTCTCCTACGAGCAGTACTTC
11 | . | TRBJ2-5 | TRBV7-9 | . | CASSFIETQYF | TGTGCCAGCAGCTTTATAGAGACCCAGTACTTC
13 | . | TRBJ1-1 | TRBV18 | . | CASSQGKNTEAFF | TGTGCCAGCTCACAGGGAAAGAACACTGAAGCTTTCTTT
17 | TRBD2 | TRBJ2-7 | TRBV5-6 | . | CASSLRTNLAGPNEQYF | TGTGCCAGCAGCTTACGAACTAATTTAGCGGGACCCAACGAGCAGTACTTC
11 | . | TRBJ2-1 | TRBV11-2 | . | CASSYNNEQFF | TGTGCCAGCAGCTATAACAATGAGCAGTTCTTC
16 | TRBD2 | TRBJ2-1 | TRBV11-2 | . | CASSLVRTSSYNEQFF | TGTGCCAGCAGCTTAGTGAGGACTAGCTCCTACAATGAGCAGTTCTTC